This T cell receptor beta chain was sequenced for a study of vaccination and CD4 T cells after COVID-19. Overall study results and limits: Analysis of convalescent patients found that 304 of 307 vaccine-specific clones were spike mono-reactive.

With regard to this clonotype: Its antigen remains unknown.

This sample's treatment: approximately nine-day PBMC culture with coronavirus spike peptide pools or control peptides (ViraFEST assay). Cultured CD4+ T cell DNA was sequenced using the Oncomine TCR Beta short-read assay. Via MiXCR, TCRdb re-called the PCR reads, giving one row per CDR3 protein. The profile shows about 19,000 distinct CDR3 sequences, around 50% of them singletons. Trimming removed 6 bases at V and 2 bases at J, with 16 bases between. The CDR3 has 14 amino acids. Per the germline V gene, CDR1 is DFQATT and CDR2 is SNEGSKA (reference sequence). The sample consisted of CD4+ T cells from blood, cultured in vitro. The sequence was collected from a human donor who had recovered from COVID-19. The chain combines TRBV20-1 with TRBJ2-5; the D is unclear. CDR3 sequence (DNA): TGCAGTGCCCAGACATGGGCGGAACAAGAGACCCAGTACTTC. Encoded protein: CSAQTWAEQETQYF.